The 19 T cell receptor beta chains below were found in one sample sequenced in a study of CD8 T cells in Susac syndrome. A quantity of roughly 0.5 to 1 ug RNA underwent reverse transcription using random hexamers. From the immunoSEQ multiplex PCR reads, TCRdb called clonotypes with MiXCR, one entry per CDR3 protein. The sample includes some 300,000 distinct CDR3 sequences, about nine tenths of them seen just once. Sequenced sample: CD8+ T cells from PBMCs. These receptors all come from a human donor with multiple sclerosis.

The chain carries TRBV7-2 and TRBJ2-3; TRBD2 aligns across 11 bases. Germline V gives CDR1 SGHTA, CDR2 FQGNSA. CDR3 length equals 16 residues. With V trimmed by 4 bases and J by 0 bases, 3 bases remained unmatched. This CDR3 is CASSSIAGGSTDTQYF. CDR3 DNA sequence: TGTGCCAGCAGCTCCATAGCGGGGGGGAGCACAGATACGCAGTATTTT.

The rearrangement uses TRBV28 and TRBJ1-2; tentative D call: TRBD1 (6 bases). This CDR3 is built from 15 residues. In germline, CDR1 is MDHEN, CDR2 SYDVKM. The V and J ends lost 0 bases and 4 bases respectively, with 12 bases between them. This CDR3 reads CASSLCDRCLYGYTF. CDR3 sequence (DNA): TGTGCCAGCAGTTTATGTGACAGGTGCCTCTATGGCTACACCTTC.

The V gene is TRBV2, the J gene TRBJ2-1, with TRBD2 matching over 9 bases. After removal of 1 base from V and 5 bases from J, the junction contained 9 bases not matched to a gene. The CDR3 is 17 amino acids. Per the germline V gene, CDR1 is SNHLY and CDR2 is FYNNEI. CDR3 coding DNA: TGTGCCAGCAGTGAAGGGCTAGCGGGGAAGACAGACAATGAGCAGTTCTTC. This codes for CASSEGLAGKTDNEQFF.

This sequence joins TRBV7-2 and TRBJ2-1; 8 bases are shared with TRBD2. Trimming at V came to 5 bases and at J to 9 bases, leaving 18 bases not matched to a gene. Germline assignment: CDR1 SGHTA and CDR2 FQGNSA. This CDR3 comprises 17 residues. CDR3 loop: CASSPAMREAVGGEQFF. The CDR3 DNA follows: TGTGCCAGCAGCCCAGCTATGCGGGAGGCCGTAGGGGGTGAGCAGTTCTTC.

The chain couples TRBV29-1 to TRBJ2-1; 10 bases align to TRBD1. Germline loops: CDR1 SQVTM, CDR2 ANQGSEA. J was trimmed by 4 bases and V by 2 bases; bases with no gene match: 5. The CDR3 runs to 15 residues. The CDR3 is CSVETRDRGYNEQFF. The CDR3 DNA reads TGCAGCGTTGAAACCCGGGACAGGGGATACAATGAGCAGTTCTTC.

J is TRBJ2-1 and V is TRBV4-3, with D unresolved. Germline CDR1 and CDR2: LGHNA and YSLEER. CDR3 length: 15 residues. The V gene lost 2 bases and the J gene lost 7 bases, with 15 bases spanning the gap. The CDR3 loop reads CASSQYVPPKNEQFF. The CDR3 DNA is TGCGCCAGCAGCCAATATGTCCCACCCAAGAATGAGCAGTTCTTC.

CDR3 in DNA: TGTGCCAGCAGTCCGTACCTCCGGGACAATGAGCAGTTCTTC. Translation gives CASSPYLRDNEQFF. The chain uses TRBV27 and TRBJ2-1; D gene unclear. Germline V lookup: CDR1 MNHEY, CDR2 SMNVEV (reference sequence). The V end was cut by 5 bases, the J end by 5 bases, with 13 bases between. The CDR3 spans 14 residues.

This clonotype was detected only once. The chain couples TRBV6-5 to TRBJ2-7; a weak D match, TRBD2 (6 bases). With 4 bases removed from V and 2 bases from J, the gap between germline ends came to 9 bases. The CDR3 totals 13 residues. Looked up from germline, CDR1 is MNHEY and CDR2 is SVGAGI. The CDR3 bases are TGTGCCAGCAGTTGGGGGGTTACCTACGAGCAGTACTTC. Its protein product is CASSWGVTYEQYF.

V usage is TRBV7-3 and J usage is TRBJ2-2; maybe TRBD2 (7 bases). Looked up from germline, CDR1 is SGHTA and CDR2 is FQGTGA. The CDR3 sequence is 15 residues long. Deletions cut 2 bases from V and 6 bases from J, with 13 bases between. The CDR3 loop reads CASSLLTGGPGELFF. For the CDR3, the DNA is TGTGCCAGCAGCTTACTCACGGGGGGCCCCGGGGAGCTGTTTTTT.

This chain joins TRBV7-8 and TRBJ2-2, with no clear D. V lost 1 base to trimming and J lost 3 bases, with 9 bases between them. The CDR3 has 15 amino acids. CDR1 SGHVS and CDR2 FQNEAQ come from the germline V gene. CDR3: CASSLEGTYTGELFF. In DNA, the CDR3 is TGTGCCAGCAGCTTAGAGGGCACGTACACCGGGGAGCTGTTTTTT.

The chain has TRBV4-1 and TRBJ1-1; D not certain. The CDR3 length is 15 residues. Trimming took off 1 base at V and 0 bases at J, with 9 bases between the two ends. The germline V gene encodes CDR1 MGHRA and CDR2 YSYEKL. CDR3 in amino acids: CASSQGSGVNTEAFF. CDR3 coding DNA: TGCGCCAGCAGCCAAGGGAGCGGGGTGAACACTGAAGCTTTCTTT.

The chain links TRBV28 to TRBJ2-1; unclear D gene. This CDR3 is built from 14 residues. V was trimmed by 8 bases and J by 0 bases, leaving 11 bases between them. CDR1 and CDR2 from the germline V gene are MDHEN and SYDVKM. The CDR3 coding sequence is TGTGCCAGCCGAGACCCGAGCTCCTACAATGAGCAGTTCTTC. This sequence encodes CASRDPSSYNEQFF.

V usage is TRBV24-1 and J usage is TRBJ2-6; D ambiguous. The CDR3 has 13 residues. Per germline, CDR1 KGHDR and CDR2 SFDVKD. V lost 4 bases to trimming and J lost 2 bases, with 2 bases between them. CDR3 nucleotides: TGTGCCACCAGTGAGACTGGGGCCAACGTCCTGACTTTC. Translating gives CATSETGANVLTF.

The rearrangement joins TRBV13 to TRBJ2-7; TRBD1 matches at 10 bases. The germline V gene encodes CDR1 PRHDT and CDR2 FYEKMQ (reference sequence). V shed 5 bases, J shed 3 bases, and the junction held 4 bases outside the gene matches. This CDR3 spans 14 amino acids. CDR3 protein: CASSRWDRGYEQYF. CDR3 bases: TGTGCCAGCAGCAGATGGGACAGGGGCTACGAGCAGTACTTC.

The chain uses TRBV7-8 and TRBJ2-5, with 7 bases lining up with TRBD2. Per germline, CDR1 SGHVS and CDR2 FQNEAQ. The V and J ends lost 2 bases and 5 bases, in that order; junction bases with no gene match: 5. This CDR3 is built from 14 residues. Here the CDR3 reads CASSLLSGVETQYF. The CDR3 region has the DNA TGTGCCAGCAGCTTATTGAGCGGGGTGGAGACCCAGTACTTC.

The rearrangement joins TRBV27 to TRBJ2-5; TRBD2 aligns across 16 bases. The V and J ends lost 5 bases and 4 bases, in that order; junction bases with no gene match: 7. This CDR3 spans 17 amino acids. Germline CDR1 is MNHEY and CDR2 is SMNVEV (reference sequence). CDR3 DNA: TGTGCCAGCAGTGAGCCGGGACTAGCGGGGGGGGCAGAGACCCAGTACTTC. Amino acids: CASSEPGLAGGAETQYF.

The chain couples TRBV7-9 to TRBJ2-7; D call uncertain. CDR1 is SEHNR, CDR2 FQNEAQ, per germline (reference sequence). V was trimmed by 1 base and J by 6 bases, leaving 19 bases between them. The CDR3 spans 16 residues. In DNA, the CDR3 is TGTGCCAGCAGCTTAGTCCCCCGAGGACCATTACCCGAGCAGTACTTC. Its protein product is CASSLVPRGPLPEQYF.

V gene TRBV6-6 combines with J gene TRBJ2-1, with 8 bases identical to TRBD2. V trimming: 8 bases; J trimming: 7 bases; junction bases outside the gene matches: 4. Germline CDR1 and CDR2: MNHNY and SVGAGI (reference sequence). The CDR3 runs to 12 residues. Written as DNA, the CDR3 is TGTGCCAGCGAAGCGGGAGATAATGAGCAGTTCTTC. Amino acids: CASEAGDNEQFF.

The J gene is TRBJ2-2, the V gene TRBV5-1; TRBD2 aligns across 7 bases. Trimming removed 6 bases from V and 5 bases from J; junction bases left unmatched: 10. The CDR3 spans 15 residues. Germline V gene sequence: CDR1 SGHRS, CDR2 YFSETQ. The CDR3 DNA reads TGCGCCAGCACGGAACGGGAGGCTGGGACCGGGGAGCTGTTTTTT. This translates into CASTEREAGTGELFF. The whole variable domain, remainder taken from reference TRBV5-1 and TRBJ2-2, is KAGVTQTPRYLIKTRGQQVTLSCSPISGHRSVSWYQQTPGQGLQFLFEYFSETQRNKGNFPGRFSGRQFSNSRSEMNVSTLELGDSALYLCASTEREAGTGELFFGEGSRLTVL.